This T cell receptor (beta chain) was recorded in a study of T-cell memory formation after mild COVID-19. The V end lost 3 bases, the J end lost 2 bases, and 11 bases lay between the germline ends. Per the germline V gene, CDR1 is GTSNPN and CDR2 is SVGIG (reference sequence). The length of the CDR3 is 14 residues. TCRdb re-called the 5' RACE reads through MiXCR, storing one row per CDR3 protein. The sample yields some 150,000 distinct CDR3 sequences, around 21% seen once. This TCR derives from an adult woman who had mild COVID-19 (a few samples of this study predate the infection). Cell type and time point are not known. What was sequenced was PBMCs or a T cell subset sorted from them (not recorded which). The chain couples TRBV30 to TRBJ2-1, with D hard to call. In DNA, the CDR3 is TGTGCCTGGAGCCGCTCTATGGCCTACAATGAGCAGTTCTTC. Its translation: CAWSRSMAYNEQFF.